Below, 27 T cell receptor beta chains from the same sample are listed, as sequenced in a study of monozygotic twins with inflammatory bowel disease. TCRdb re-called the 5' RACE reads and shows each CDR3 protein once, DNA omitted. This sample contains just over 300,000 distinct CDR3 sequences. The sequenced sample consisted of blood. The receptors stem from a human donor with ulcerative colitis or Crohn's disease, or a healthy co-twin of an affected twin (not recorded which).

The rearrangement uses TRBV15 and TRBJ2-3; TCRdb designates TRBD1, a call that cannot be tested without DNA. The CDR3 has 12 amino acids. Germline V lookup: CDR1 LNHNV, CDR2 YYDKDF (reference sequence). The chain's CDR3 is CATSEQEDTQYF.

V is TRBV5-1 and J is TRBJ2-3; the D call of TRBD1 rests on TCRdb alone, since no DNA is present to check it. The CDR3 has 13 amino acids. Germline values: CDR1 SGHRS, CDR2 YFSETQ. The CDR3: CPDRQGLKDTQYF.

The V and J genes are TRBV15 and TRBJ1-5; TCRdb outputs TRBD1, but without DNA this stays unchecked. Looked up from germline, CDR1 is LNHNV and CDR2 is YYDKDF (reference sequence). The length of the CDR3 is 15 residues. CDR3 sequence reads: CATSSGDRDFQPQHF.

The chain carries TRBV6-2 or TRBV6-3 and TRBJ1-5; TCRdb reports TRBD1, a call that lacks DNA to check it against. This CDR3 comprises 16 residues. Germline CDR1 and CDR2: MNHEY and SVGEGT. The CDR3 sequence is CASSPLGIGGFQPQHF.

The V call is TRBV6-1, the J call TRBJ1-3. The germline CDR1 and CDR2 sequences are MNHNS and SASEGT. The CDR3 extends over 16 amino acids. CDR3 protein: CASSDGPHSSGNTIYF.

CDR3 sequence: CASSSDTGIGQPQHF. The rearrangement joins TRBV5-1 to TRBJ1-5; TCRdb selects TRBD1, and the lack of DNA leaves this call unchecked. CDR1 and CDR2 from the germline V gene are SGHRS and YFSETQ. CDR3 length: 15 amino acids.

The chain is built from TRBV27 and TRBJ2-1. This CDR3 spans 15 amino acids. Per the germline V gene, CDR1 is MNHEY and CDR2 is SMNVEV (reference sequence). CDR3 sequence: CASSLAESSYNEQFF.

This chain uses TRBV6-2 or TRBV6-3 with TRBJ2-1; TCRdb's D call, TRBD1, is unchecked because there is no DNA. The CDR3 runs 14 residues. CDR1 and CDR2 from the germline V gene are MNHEY and SVGEGT. CDR3 sequence: CASSYKDSDNEQFF.

This sequence joins TRBV6-2 or TRBV6-3 and TRBJ2-3; TCRdb reports TRBD2, a call that lacks DNA to check it against. This CDR3 has 12 amino acids. Germline V lookup: CDR1 MNHEY, CDR2 SVGEGT. The CDR3 loop is CASRRTGYTQYF.

The chain carries TRBV15 and TRBJ1-5. This CDR3 spans 16 amino acids. CDR1 is LNHNV and CDR2 is YYDKDF in the germline V gene (reference sequence). The CDR3 here is CATSREVALSNQPQHF.

The CDR3 loop reads CASSQGPTDTQYF. The chain combines TRBV5-1 with TRBJ2-3. The CDR3 is 13 amino acids. Germline CDR1 SGHRS, CDR2 YFSETQ.

The chain is built from TRBV27 and TRBJ1-6. The CDR3 spans 15 residues. In germline, CDR1 is MNHEY, CDR2 SMNVEV (reference sequence). This chain's CDR3 is CASSLSGLKNSPLHF.

V usage is TRBV13 and J usage is TRBJ2-7. CDR1 and CDR2 (germline): PRHDT, FYEKMQ (reference sequence). This CDR3 spans 14 amino acids. CDR3: CASSLGSSIYEQYF.

V usage is TRBV4-3 and J usage is TRBJ1-6; the TCRdb D gene call, TRBD1, has no DNA to confirm it. The germline V gene encodes CDR1 LGHNA and CDR2 YSLEER. There are 15 residues in the CDR3. The CDR3 protein is CASSQGTDYNSPLHF.

The chain is built from TRBV28 and TRBJ2-5; there is no DNA to check the TCRdb D call of TRBD1. Germline V gives CDR1 MDHEN, CDR2 SYDVKM. There are 17 residues in the CDR3. This chain's CDR3 is CASSFLRGRAFQETQYF.

The chain is built from TRBV20-1 and TRBJ2-2. CDR1 and CDR2 (germline): DFQATT, SNEGSKA (reference sequence). This CDR3 region has 15 residues. The CDR3 spells CSARVGRANTGELFF.

The rearrangement uses TRBV20-1 and TRBJ2-3; the TCRdb D gene call, TRBD2, has no DNA to confirm it. Germline loops: CDR1 DFQATT, CDR2 SNEGSKA (reference sequence). The CDR3 consists of 13 residues. CDR3: CSARALSTDTQYF.

The chain has TRBV5-6 and TRBJ2-7. Germline V gene lookup returns CDR1 SGHDT and CDR2 YYEEEE. The CDR3 is made up of 15 amino acids. This CDR3 reads CASNLPTGSSYEQYF.

The J gene is TRBJ2-5, the V gene TRBV29-1; TCRdb designates TRBD1, a call that cannot be tested without DNA. CDR1 and CDR2 (germline): SQVTM, ANQGSEA. The CDR3 runs to 13 residues. CDR3: CSVTGSGAETQYF.

The rearrangement uses TRBV5-1 and TRBJ2-4; without DNA, the TCRdb call of TRBD2 cannot be checked. CDR3 length equals 14 residues. The germline V gene encodes CDR1 SGHRS and CDR2 YFSETQ. The CDR3 here is CASSPRTSGNIQYF.

V is TRBV6-1 and J is TRBJ2-1; there is no DNA to check the TCRdb D call of TRBD2. The CDR3 runs 15 residues. Germline V gives CDR1 MNHNS, CDR2 SASEGT. The CDR3 loop reads CASSIRDSFGHEQFF.

The chain carries TRBV7-2 and TRBJ2-7. The CDR3 runs 16 residues. The germline CDR1 and CDR2 sequences are SGHTA and FQGNSA. The chain's CDR3 is CASRPKGSGGPSEQYF.

The chain has TRBV20-1 and TRBJ2-3; TCRdb indicates TRBD1, and absent DNA this call remains unverified. The V gene's germline CDR1 is DFQATT and CDR2 SNEGSKA (reference sequence). The CDR3 is made up of 14 amino acids. This chain's CDR3 is CSARGVGNTDTQYF.

The rearrangement links TRBV27 to TRBJ1-1; TCRdb proposes TRBD1, but this gene call is untestable without DNA. The germline V gene encodes CDR1 MNHEY and CDR2 SMNVEV (reference sequence). The CDR3 runs 15 residues. The CDR3 region is CASSPLRQGGTEAFF.

The chain recombines TRBV5-5 with TRBJ2-3; no DNA is available, so the TRBD1 call from TCRdb remains unchecked. In germline, CDR1 is SGHKS, CDR2 YYEKEE (reference sequence). CDR3 length: 18 residues. CDR3 protein: CASTSRGRIERATDTQYF.

This chain joins TRBV28 and TRBJ2-7; TCRdb calls TRBD2, which cannot be checked without DNA. CDR1 MDHEN and CDR2 SYDVKM come from the germline V gene. This CDR3 contains 15 residues. The chain's CDR3 is CASSPLAEFSYEQYF.

The V and J genes are TRBV20-1 and TRBJ1-3. The CDR3 contains 14 residues. The germline V gene has CDR1 DFQATT and CDR2 SNEGSKA (reference sequence). The CDR3 spells CSAESGGFGNTIYF.